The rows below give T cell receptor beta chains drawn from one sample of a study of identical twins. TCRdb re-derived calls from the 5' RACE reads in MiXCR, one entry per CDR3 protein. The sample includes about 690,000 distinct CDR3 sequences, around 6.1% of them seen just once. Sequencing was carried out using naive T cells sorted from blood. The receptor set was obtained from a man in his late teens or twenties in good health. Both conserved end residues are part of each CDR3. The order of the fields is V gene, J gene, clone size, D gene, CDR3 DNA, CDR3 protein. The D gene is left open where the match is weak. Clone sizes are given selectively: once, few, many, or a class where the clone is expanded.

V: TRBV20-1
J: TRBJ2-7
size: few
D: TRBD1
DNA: TGCAGTGCTACAGGGACAGAACCCTACGAGCAGTACTTC
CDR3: CSATGTEPYEQYF

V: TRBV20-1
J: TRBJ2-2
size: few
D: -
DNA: TGCAGTGCTAGTAGGGCGGCGAACACCGGGGAGCTGTTTTTT
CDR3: CSASRAANTGELFF

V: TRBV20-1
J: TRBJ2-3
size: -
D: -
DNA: TGCAGTGCGCTCCCCTTGGAGGGGCCCAACGATACGCAGTATTTT
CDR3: CSALPLEGPNDTQYF

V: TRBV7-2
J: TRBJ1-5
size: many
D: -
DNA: TGTGCCAGCAGCCGTCGGGGGGTGAGGGGCAATCAGCCCCAGCATTTT
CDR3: CASSRRGVRGNQPQHF

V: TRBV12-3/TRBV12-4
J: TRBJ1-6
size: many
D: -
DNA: TGTGCCAGCAGCCCTAGTCGAGGGGTTCTTTCACCCCTCCACTTT
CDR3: CASSPSRGVLSPLHF

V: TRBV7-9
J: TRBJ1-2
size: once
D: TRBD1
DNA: TGTGCCAGCAGCTTAGAGTCGACAGGGGGCAACGGCTACACCTTC
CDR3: CASSLESTGGNGYTF

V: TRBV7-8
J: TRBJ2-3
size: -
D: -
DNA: TGTGCCAGCAGCCCGAGATGGGGAAATACGCAGTATTTT
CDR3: CASSPRWGNTQYF

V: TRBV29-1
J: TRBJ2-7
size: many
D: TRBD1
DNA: TGCAGCGCCACCGGACAGGGGACCTACGAGCAGTACTTC
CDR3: CSATGQGTYEQYF

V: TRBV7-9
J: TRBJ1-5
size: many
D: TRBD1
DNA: TGTGCCAGCAGCTTAGGGGACAGCAGGGTCGTGCCCCAGCATTTT
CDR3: CASSLGDSRVVPQHF

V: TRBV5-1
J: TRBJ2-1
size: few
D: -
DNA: TGCGCCAGCAGCTTGGCGCTAGCCACTTCCTACAATGAGCAGTTCTTC
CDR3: CASSLALATSYNEQFF

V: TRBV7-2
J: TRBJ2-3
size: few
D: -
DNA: TGTGCCAGCAGCTTGGCGCCGCGGGTCGCAGATACGCAGTATTTT
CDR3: CASSLAPRVADTQYF

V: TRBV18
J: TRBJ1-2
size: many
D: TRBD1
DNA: TGTGCCAGCTCACCACCCGGGACAGGATATGGCTACACCTTC
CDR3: CASSPPGTGYGYTF

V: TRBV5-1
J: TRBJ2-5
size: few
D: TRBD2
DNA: TGCGCCAGCAGCTCGCGACTAGCGGGAGCAGAGACCCAGTACTTC
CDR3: CASSSRLAGAETQYF

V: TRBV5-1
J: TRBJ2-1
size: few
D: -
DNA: TGCGCCAGCAGCTCGGGGCTAACCGGCGATGAGCAGTTCTTC
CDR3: CASSSGLTGDEQFF

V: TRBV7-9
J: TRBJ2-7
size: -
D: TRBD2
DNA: TGTGCCAGCAGCGCTAGTGGGGGACTAGCGGGATCCTACGAGCAGTACTTC
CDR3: CASSASGGLAGSYEQYF

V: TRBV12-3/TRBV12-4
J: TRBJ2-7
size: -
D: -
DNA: TGTGCCAGCAGTTTTCTCTCACGGGCGGGGCTGCCTAAAGACGAGCAGTACTTC
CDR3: CASSFLSRAGLPKDEQYF

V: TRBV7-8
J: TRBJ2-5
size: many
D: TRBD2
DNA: TGTGCCAGCAGCTCCGTGGGACTAGTCTCCGAGACCCAGTACTTC
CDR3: CASSSVGLVSETQYF

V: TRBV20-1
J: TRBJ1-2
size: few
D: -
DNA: TGCAGTGCTCCTGGGCTAGAAGGCTATGGCTACACCTTC
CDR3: CSAPGLEGYGYTF

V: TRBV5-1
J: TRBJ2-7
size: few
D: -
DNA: TGCGCCAGCAGCCCCCGGACCCATAGCTCCTACGAGCAGTACTTC
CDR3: CASSPRTHSSYEQYF

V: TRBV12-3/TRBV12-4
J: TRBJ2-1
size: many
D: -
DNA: TGTGCCAGCAGTTTGTCGGGACCCATCAATGAGCAGTTCTTC
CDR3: CASSLSGPINEQFF

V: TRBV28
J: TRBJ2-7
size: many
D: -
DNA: TGTGCCAGCGCAGACCTTAGCGGCAGGTCCTACGAGCAGTACTTC
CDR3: CASADLSGRSYEQYF

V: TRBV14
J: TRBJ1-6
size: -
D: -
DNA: TGTGCCAGCAGAATCGGGGCCTATAATTCACCCCTCCACTTT
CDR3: CASRIGAYNSPLHF

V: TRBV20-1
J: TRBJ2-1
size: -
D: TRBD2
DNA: TGCAGTGCCAGGGGGACTAGCGGGGCCTACAATGAGCAGTTCTTC
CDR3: CSARGTSGAYNEQFF

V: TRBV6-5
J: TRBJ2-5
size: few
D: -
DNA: TGTGCCAGCAGTTACAACCACCAAGAGACCCAGTACTTC
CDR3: CASSYNHQETQYF

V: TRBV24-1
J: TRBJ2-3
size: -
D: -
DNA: TGTGCCACCAGTGATTTGTTCCAGGGCACAGATACGCAGTATTTT
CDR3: CATSDLFQGTDTQYF

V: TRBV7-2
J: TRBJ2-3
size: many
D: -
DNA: TGTGCCAGCAGTCGAACCCAGGAACCTAGCACAGATACGCAGTATTTT
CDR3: CASSRTQEPSTDTQYF

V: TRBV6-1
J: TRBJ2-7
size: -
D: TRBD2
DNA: TGTGCCAGCAGTGAACCAGCGGGGCCCTCCTACGAGCAGTACTTC
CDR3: CASSEPAGPSYEQYF

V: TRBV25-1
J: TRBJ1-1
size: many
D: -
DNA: TGTGCCAGCGCGCGAGGGACCACTGAAGCTTTCTTT
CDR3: CASARGTTEAFF

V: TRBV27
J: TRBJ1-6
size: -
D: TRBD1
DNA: TGTGCCAGCAGTGTAACCGGGACAGGGAAAGGATCACCCCTCCACTTT
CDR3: CASSVTGTGKGSPLHF

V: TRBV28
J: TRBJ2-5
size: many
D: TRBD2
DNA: TGTGCCAGCACTCTACTAGCGGGAGGAGAGACCCAGTACTTC
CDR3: CASTLLAGGETQYF

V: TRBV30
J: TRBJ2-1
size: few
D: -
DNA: TGTGCCTGGAGTGCGTTTAACAATGAGCAGTTCTTC
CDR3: CAWSAFNNEQFF